One sample yielded the 4 T cell receptor beta chains listed below, sequenced in a study of blood T cell repertoires in COVID-19. The assay was immunoSEQ multiplex PCR, and TCRdb's table has in-frame clones only and misses some. Here the sample spans under 450,000 clones, roughly 90% being singletons. The sample taken for sequencing was PBMCs or T cells enriched from blood (not recorded which). The receptors stem from a woman in her 40s who had been exposed to COVID-19.

The chain employs TRBV10-3 and TRBJ1-6; 8 bases fit TRBD1. The length of the CDR3 is 16 residues. Trimming cost V 8 bases and J 9 bases; bases outside gene matches: 15. CDR1 and CDR2 (germline): ENHRY, SYGVKD. CDR3 protein: CAISPAATGEGSPLHF. The DNA for the CDR3 is TGTGCCATCTCGCCTGCCGCGACAGGGGAGGGTTCACCCCTCCACTTT.

The gene calls are TRBV18 and TRBJ1-2; TRBD1 is a possible D gene (6 bases). Per germline, CDR1 KGHSH and CDR2 LQKENI. Between the trimmed V and J ends, which lost 2 bases and 8 bases, there was a span of 15 bases. There are 14 residues in the CDR3. CDR3 bases: TGTGCCAGCTCACCAAGAGAGGGGGGGAACGGCTACACCTTC. This gives the protein CASSPREGGNGYTF.

The V gene is TRBV10-1, the J gene TRBJ1-1; D unclear. Per the germline V gene, CDR1 is WNHNN and CDR2 is SYGVQD (reference sequence). This CDR3 region has 12 residues. Deletions cut 8 bases from V and 4 bases from J, with 11 bases between. The CDR3 DNA follows: TGCGCCAGCTCGGACTCATCCACTGAAGCTTTCTTT. Its translation is CASSDSSTEAFF.

The CDR3 nucleotides read TGTGCCAGTAGTAGTAGTCCACGGACTAATGAAAAACTGTTTTTT. It is translated as CASSSSPRTNEKLFF. The chain is built from TRBV19 and TRBJ1-4; D is ambiguous. Germline V gene data show CDR1 as LNHDA and CDR2 as SQIVND (reference sequence). The CDR3 extends over 15 amino acids. Trimming left V 4 bases short and J 2 bases short, with 11 bases between.